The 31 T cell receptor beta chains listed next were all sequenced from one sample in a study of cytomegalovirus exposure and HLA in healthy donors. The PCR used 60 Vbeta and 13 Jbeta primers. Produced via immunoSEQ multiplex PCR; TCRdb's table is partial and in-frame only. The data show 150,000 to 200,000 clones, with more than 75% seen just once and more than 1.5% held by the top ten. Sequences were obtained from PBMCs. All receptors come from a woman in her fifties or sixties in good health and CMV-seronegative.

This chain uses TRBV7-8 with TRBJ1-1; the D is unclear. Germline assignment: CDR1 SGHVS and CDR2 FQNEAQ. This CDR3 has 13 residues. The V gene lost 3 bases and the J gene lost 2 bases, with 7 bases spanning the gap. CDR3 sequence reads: CASSFPGNTEAFF. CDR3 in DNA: TGTGCCAGCAGCTTTCCAGGTAACACTGAAGCTTTCTTT.

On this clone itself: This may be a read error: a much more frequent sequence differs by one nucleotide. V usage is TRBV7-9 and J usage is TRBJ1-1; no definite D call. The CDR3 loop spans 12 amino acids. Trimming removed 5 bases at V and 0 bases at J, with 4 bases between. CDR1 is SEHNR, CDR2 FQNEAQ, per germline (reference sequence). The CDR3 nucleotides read TGTGCCAGCAGCCTATTGAACACTGAAGCTTTCTTT. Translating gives CASSLLNTEAFF.

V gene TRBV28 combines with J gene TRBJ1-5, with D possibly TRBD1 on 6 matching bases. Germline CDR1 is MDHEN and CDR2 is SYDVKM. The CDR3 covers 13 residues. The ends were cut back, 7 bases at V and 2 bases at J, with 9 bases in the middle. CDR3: CASIRTGNQPQHF. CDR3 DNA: TGTGCCAGCATCAGGACAGGCAATCAGCCCCAGCATTTT. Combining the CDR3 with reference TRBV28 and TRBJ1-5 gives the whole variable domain DVKVTQSSRYLVKRTGEKVFLECVQDMDHENMFWYRQDPGLGLRLIYFSYDVKMKEKGDIPEGYSVSREKKERFSLILESASTNQTSMYLCASIRTGNQPQHFGDGTRLSIL.

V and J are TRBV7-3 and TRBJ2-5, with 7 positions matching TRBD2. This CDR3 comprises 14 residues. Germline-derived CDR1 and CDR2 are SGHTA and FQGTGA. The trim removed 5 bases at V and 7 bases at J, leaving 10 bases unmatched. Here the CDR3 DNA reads TGTGCCAGCAGCCTCGTACCCAGCGGGGCGACCCAGTACTTC. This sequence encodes CASSLVPSGATQYF.

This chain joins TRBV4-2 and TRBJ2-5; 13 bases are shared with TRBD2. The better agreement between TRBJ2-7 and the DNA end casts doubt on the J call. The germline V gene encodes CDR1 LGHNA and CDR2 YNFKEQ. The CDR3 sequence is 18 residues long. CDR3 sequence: CASSQAWTSGRSIYEQYF. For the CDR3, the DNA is TGTGCCAGCAGCCAAGCTTGGACTAGCGGGAGAAGTATCTACGAGCAGTACTTC.

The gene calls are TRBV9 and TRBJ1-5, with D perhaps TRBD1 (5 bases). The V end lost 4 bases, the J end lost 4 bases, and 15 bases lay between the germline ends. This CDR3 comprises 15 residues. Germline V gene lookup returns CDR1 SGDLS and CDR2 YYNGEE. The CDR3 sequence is CASSPSGALNQPQHF. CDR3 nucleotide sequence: TGTGCCAGCAGCCCAAGTGGGGCCCTAAATCAGCCCCAGCATTTT. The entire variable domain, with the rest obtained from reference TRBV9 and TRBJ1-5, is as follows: DSGVTQTPKHLITATGQRVTLRCSPRSGDLSVYWYQQSLDQGLQFLIQYYNGEERAKGNILERFSAQQFPDLHSELNLSSLELGDSALYFCASSPSGALNQPQHFGDGTRLSIL.

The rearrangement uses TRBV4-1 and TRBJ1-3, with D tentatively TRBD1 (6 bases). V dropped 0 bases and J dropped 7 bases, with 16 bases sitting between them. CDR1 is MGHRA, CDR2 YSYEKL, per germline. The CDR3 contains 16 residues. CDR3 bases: TGCGCCAGCAGCCAAGAAGGGGGATCTTTTGGGAACACCATATATTTT. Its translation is CASSQEGGSFGNTIYF.

Here the CDR3 reads CASSQESGGGAYNEQFF. The CDR3 DNA is TGCGCCAGCAGCCAAGAGTCCGGCGGGGGAGCCTACAATGAGCAGTTCTTC. V gene TRBV4-1 combines with J gene TRBJ2-1; TRBD2 matches at 7 bases. The CDR3 runs 17 residues. Per germline, CDR1 MGHRA and CDR2 YSYEKL. Trimming cost V 0 bases and J 2 bases; bases outside gene matches: 7.

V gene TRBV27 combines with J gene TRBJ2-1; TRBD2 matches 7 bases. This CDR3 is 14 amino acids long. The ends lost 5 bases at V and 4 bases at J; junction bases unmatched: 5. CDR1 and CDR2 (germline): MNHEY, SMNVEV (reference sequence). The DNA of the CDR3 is TGTGCCAGCAGTCTAGCGGAGCCTTACAATGAGCAGTTCTTC. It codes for CASSLAEPYNEQFF.

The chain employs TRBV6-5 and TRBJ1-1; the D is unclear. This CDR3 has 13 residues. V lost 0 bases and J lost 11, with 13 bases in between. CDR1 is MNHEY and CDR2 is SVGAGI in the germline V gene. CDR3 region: CASSYSGGRRAFF. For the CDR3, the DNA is TGTGCCAGCAGTTACTCCGGAGGGAGGAGGGCTTTCTTT.

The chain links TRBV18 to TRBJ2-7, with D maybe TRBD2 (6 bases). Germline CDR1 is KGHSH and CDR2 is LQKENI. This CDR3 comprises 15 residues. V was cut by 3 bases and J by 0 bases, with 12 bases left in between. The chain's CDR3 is CASSPWRVSSYEQYF. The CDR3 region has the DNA TGTGCCAGCTCACCCTGGAGGGTCTCCTCCTACGAGCAGTACTTC.

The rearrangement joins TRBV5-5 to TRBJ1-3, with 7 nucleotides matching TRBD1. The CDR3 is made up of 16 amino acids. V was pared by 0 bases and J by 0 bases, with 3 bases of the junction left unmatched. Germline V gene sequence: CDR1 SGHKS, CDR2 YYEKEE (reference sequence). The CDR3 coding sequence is TGTGCCAGCAGCTTGGCGGCAGGGGGCTCTGGAAACACCATATATTTT. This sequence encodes CASSLAAGGSGNTIYF.

The CDR3 coding sequence is TGCGCCAGCAGCTCCGGGACAGGCTCCTACGAGCAGTACTTC. Encoded protein: CASSSGTGSYEQYF. The gene calls are TRBV5-1 and TRBJ2-7, with 8 bases lining up with TRBD1. V shed 3 bases and J 0 bases; nucleotides not matched to a gene: 2. The germline V gene has CDR1 SGHRS and CDR2 YFSETQ. This CDR3 is 14 amino acids long.

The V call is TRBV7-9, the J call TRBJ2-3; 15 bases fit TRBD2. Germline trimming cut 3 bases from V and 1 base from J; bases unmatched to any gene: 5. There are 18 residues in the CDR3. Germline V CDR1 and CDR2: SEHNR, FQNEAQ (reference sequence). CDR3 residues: CASSFGLAGGLGTDTQYF. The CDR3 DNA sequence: TGTGCCAGCAGCTTTGGACTAGCGGGGGGGCTGGGCACAGATACGCAGTATTTT.

The CDR3 sequence: CASSLRDYGYTF. The CDR3 DNA reads TGTGCCAGCAGTTTAAGAGACTATGGCTACACCTTC. This chain connects TRBV28 to TRBJ1-2; no firm D call. CDR1 MDHEN and CDR2 SYDVKM come from the germline V gene. The CDR3 covers 12 residues. Trimming left V 2 bases short and J 3 bases short, with 4 bases between.

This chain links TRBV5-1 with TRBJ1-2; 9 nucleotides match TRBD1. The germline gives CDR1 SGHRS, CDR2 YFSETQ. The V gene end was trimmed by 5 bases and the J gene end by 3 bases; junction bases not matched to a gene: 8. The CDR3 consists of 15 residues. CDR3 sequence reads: CASSSGGQGHYGYTF. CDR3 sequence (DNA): TGCGCCAGCAGTTCCGGGGGACAGGGACACTATGGCTACACCTTC. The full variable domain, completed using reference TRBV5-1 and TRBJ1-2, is KAGVTQTPRYLIKTRGQQVTLSCSPISGHRSVSWYQQTPGQGLQFLFEYFSETQRNKGNFPGRFSGRQFSNSRSEMNVSTLELGDSALYLCASSSGGQGHYGYTFGSGTRLTVV.

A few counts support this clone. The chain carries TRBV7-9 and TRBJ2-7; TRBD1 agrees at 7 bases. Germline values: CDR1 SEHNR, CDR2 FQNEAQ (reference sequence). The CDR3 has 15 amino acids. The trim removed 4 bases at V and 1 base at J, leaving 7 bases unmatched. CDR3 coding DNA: TGTGCCAGCAGCTCACGACAGGGTGGGTCCTACGAGCAGTACTTC. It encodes CASSSRQGGSYEQYF.

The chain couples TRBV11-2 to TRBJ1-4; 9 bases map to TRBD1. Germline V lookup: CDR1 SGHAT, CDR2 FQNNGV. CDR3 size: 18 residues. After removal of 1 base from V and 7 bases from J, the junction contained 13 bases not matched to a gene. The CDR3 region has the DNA TGTGCCAGCAGCTTAGGAATACACCCGGGACAGGGAGGTGAAAAACTGTTTTTT. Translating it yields CASSLGIHPGQGGEKLFF.

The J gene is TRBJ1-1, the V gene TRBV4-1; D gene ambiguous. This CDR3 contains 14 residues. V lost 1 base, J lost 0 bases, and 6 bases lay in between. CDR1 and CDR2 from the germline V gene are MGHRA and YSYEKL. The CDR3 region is CASSQGSVNTEAFF. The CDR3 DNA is TGCGCCAGCAGCCAAGGATCGGTGAACACTGAAGCTTTCTTT.

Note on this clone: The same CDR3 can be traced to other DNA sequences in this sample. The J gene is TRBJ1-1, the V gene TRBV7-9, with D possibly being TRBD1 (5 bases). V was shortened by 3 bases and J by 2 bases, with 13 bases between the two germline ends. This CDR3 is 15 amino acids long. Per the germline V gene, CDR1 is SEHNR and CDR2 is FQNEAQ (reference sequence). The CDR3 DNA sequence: TGTGCCAGCAGCTTCCCCACAGGAGCAAACACTGAAGCTTTCTTT. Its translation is CASSFPTGANTEAFF.

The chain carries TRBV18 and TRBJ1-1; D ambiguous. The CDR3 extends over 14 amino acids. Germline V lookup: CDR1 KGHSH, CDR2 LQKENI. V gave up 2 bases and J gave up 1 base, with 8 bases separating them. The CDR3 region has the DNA TGTGCCAGCTCACCAAAAGGCGGGAACACTGAAGCTTTCTTT. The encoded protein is CASSPKGGNTEAFF. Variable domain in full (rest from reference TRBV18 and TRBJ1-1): NAGVMQNPRHLVRRRGQEARLRCSPMKGHSHVYWYRQLPEEGLKFMVYLQKENIIDESGMPKERFSAEFPKEGPSILRIQQVVRGDSAAYFCASSPKGGNTEAFFGQGTRLTVV.

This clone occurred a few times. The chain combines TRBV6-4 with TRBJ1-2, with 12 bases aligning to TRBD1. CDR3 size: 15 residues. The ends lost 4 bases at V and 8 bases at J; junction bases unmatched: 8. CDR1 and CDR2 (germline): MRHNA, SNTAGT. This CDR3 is CASSVYRDRGRGYTF. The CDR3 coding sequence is TGTGCCAGCAGTGTATATCGGGACAGGGGGCGAGGCTACACCTTC.

The CDR3 DNA follows: TGTGCCAGCAGCGCAACCCGACAGGGGGGGACCTATGGCTACACCTTC. This sequence encodes CASSATRQGGTYGYTF. The gene calls are TRBV9 and TRBJ1-2, with 9 bases fitting TRBD1. Trimming at V came to 3 bases and at J to 4 bases, leaving 10 bases not matched to a gene. The CDR3 covers 16 residues. Germline-derived CDR1 and CDR2 are SGDLS and YYNGEE.

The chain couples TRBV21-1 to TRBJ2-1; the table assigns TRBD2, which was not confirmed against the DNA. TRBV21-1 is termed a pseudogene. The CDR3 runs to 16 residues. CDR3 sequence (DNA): TGTGCCAGCAGCAAAGTTTGTAGCGGGAGGGCGAATGAGCAGTTCTTC. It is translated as CASSKVCSGRANEQFF.

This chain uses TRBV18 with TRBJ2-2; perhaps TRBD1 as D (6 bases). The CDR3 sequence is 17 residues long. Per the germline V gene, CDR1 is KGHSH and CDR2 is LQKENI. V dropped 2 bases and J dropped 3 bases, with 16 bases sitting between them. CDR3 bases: TGTGCCAGCTCACCAGTAGCGACAGGTGCTCACACCGGGGAGCTGTTTTTT. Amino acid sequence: CASSPVATGAHTGELFF.

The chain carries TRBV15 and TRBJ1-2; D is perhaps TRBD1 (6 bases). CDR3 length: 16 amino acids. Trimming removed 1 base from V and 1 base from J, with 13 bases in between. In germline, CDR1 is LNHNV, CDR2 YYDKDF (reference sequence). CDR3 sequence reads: CATSRVSGRGNYGYTF. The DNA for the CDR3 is TGTGCCACCAGCAGAGTCTCGGGCAGGGGTAACTATGGCTACACCTTC. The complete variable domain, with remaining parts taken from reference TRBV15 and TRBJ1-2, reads DAMVIQNPRYQVTQFGKPVTLSCSQTLNHNVMYWYQQKSSQAPKLLFHYYDKDFNNEADTPDNFQSRRPNTSFCFLDIRSPGLGDTAMYLCATSRVSGRGNYGYTFGSGTRLTVV.

In DNA, the CDR3 is TGTGCCAGCAGAACAATCGCCTCAAATAATTCACCCCTCCACTTT. The encoded protein is CASRTIASNNSPLHF. This chain connects TRBV2 to TRBJ1-6, with D hard to call. V lost 6 bases, J lost 5 bases, and 14 bases lay in between. Germline assignment: CDR1 SNHLY and CDR2 FYNNEI. The CDR3 is made up of 15 amino acids.

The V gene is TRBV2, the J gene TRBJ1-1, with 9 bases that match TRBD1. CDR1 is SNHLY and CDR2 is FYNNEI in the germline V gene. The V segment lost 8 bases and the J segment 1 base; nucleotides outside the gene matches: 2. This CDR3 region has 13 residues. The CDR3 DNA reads TGTGCCAGCGGGACAGGGTCGAACACTGAAGCTTTCTTT. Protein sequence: CASGTGSNTEAFF.

The CDR3 DNA is TGTGCCAGTAGTCTCATTCTCAGGGCTCAACCCGGGGAGCTGTTTTTT. This codes for CASSLILRAQPGELFF. The chain uses TRBV19 and TRBJ2-2, with a tentative D call TRBD1 (5 bases). The ends were cut back, 5 bases at V and 6 bases at J, with 19 bases in the middle. This CDR3 is built from 16 residues. Germline CDR1 reads LNHDA; CDR2 reads SQIVND (reference sequence).

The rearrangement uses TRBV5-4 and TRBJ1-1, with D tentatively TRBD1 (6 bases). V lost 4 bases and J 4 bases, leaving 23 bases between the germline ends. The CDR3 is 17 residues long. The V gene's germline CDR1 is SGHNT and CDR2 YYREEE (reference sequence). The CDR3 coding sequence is TGTGCCAGCAGCCCGGGGGGGGCAGGGAGAGTTGGCACTGAAGCTTTCTTT. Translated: CASSPGGAGRVGTEAFF.

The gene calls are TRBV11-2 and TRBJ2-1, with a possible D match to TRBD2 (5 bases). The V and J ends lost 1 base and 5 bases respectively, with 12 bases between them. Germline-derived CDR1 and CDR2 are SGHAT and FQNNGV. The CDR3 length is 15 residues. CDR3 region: CASSLGLANNNEQFF. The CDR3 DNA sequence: TGTGCCAGCAGCTTAGGTCTAGCTAACAACAATGAGCAGTTCTTC.